This entry concerns a single T cell receptor (beta chain). This entry belongs to a study of T cell repertoires in cytomegalovirus infection. Per the germline V gene, CDR1 is LGHNT and CDR2 is FRNRAP. The V segment lost 3 bases and the J segment 7 bases; nucleotides outside the gene matches: 4. This CDR3 is 13 amino acids long. TCRdb re-called the reads through MiXCR, storing one row per CDR3 protein. The data contain over 200,000 distinct CDR3 sequences, around 13% of them singletons. This sequence was found in a human donor in good health (CMV status not recorded). Some clones in this sample may be carry-over from other donors' samples. This sequence joins TRBV12-5 and TRBJ1-2, with TRBD1 matching 8 bases. The sample comprised PBMCs. CDR3 residues: CASGFQGAGGYTF. CDR3 bases: TGTGCTAGTGGTTTTCAGGGGGCTGGTGGCTACACCTTC.